This is a list of T cell receptor beta chains from one sample in a study of cytotoxic CD8 clonotypes in ibrutinib-treated CLL. The assay was immunoSEQ multiplex PCR, and TCRdb's table has in-frame clones only and misses some. The sample records around 140,000 clones, 77% being singletons. Sequences were derived from PBMCs, sampled after 12 months of ibrutinib treatment. Receptors were obtained from a human donor with chronic lymphocytic leukemia. Each CDR3 is given with its conserved first and last residue. The order of the fields is CDR3 length, V gene, clone size, J gene, D gene, CDR3 DNA, CDR3 protein. D genes are given only for firm matches. A clone size is listed for some rows: how often the clone was seen (once, few, many), or a class if it is expanded.

>12|TRBV6-1|once|TRBJ1-2|-
TGTGCCAGCAGTGAAGTCCCGGGTGGCTACACCTTC
CASSEVPGGYTF
>14|TRBV27|-|TRBJ1-3|-
TGTGCCACCAGTGATGAAATGGACGGAAACACCATATATTTT
CATSDEMDGNTIYF
>14|TRBV28|-|TRBJ1-5|-
TGTGCCAGCAGCCGTGGGGGGATCGGACAGCCCCAGCATTTT
CASSRGGIGQPQHF
>15|TRBV7-2|-|TRBJ2-2|-
TGTGCCAGCAGCTTAATGGGGGGCCACACCGGGGAGCTGTTTTTT
CASSLMGGHTGELFF
>13|TRBV4-1|-|TRBJ2-5|-
TGCGCCAGCAGCCGAGGACAGCAAGAGACCCAGTACTTC
CASSRGQQETQYF
>14|TRBV7-9|-|TRBJ2-7|-
TGTGCCAGCAGGCCTACTGGCACGCCAGGGGAGCAGTACTTC
CASRPTGTPGEQYF
>16|TRBV7-6|few|TRBJ2-7|TRBD2
TGTGCCAGCAGCTTAGTTGCTAGCGGGAGCCCCTACGAGCAGTACTTC
CASSLVASGSPYEQYF
>15|TRBV19|-|TRBJ1-4|TRBD1
TGTGCCAGTAGTACCTTATCGACAGGGACTGAAAAACTGTTTTTT
CASSTLSTGTEKLFF
>13|TRBV5-1|-|TRBJ1-2|-
TGCGCCAGCAGCTTGGACAGCTACTATGGCTACACCTTC
CASSLDSYYGYTF
>15|TRBV25-1|-|TRBJ2-1|-
TGTGCCAGCAGTGAATCGCGACACCAATACAATGAGCAGTTCTTC
CASSESRHQYNEQFF
>11|TRBV6-5|-|TRBJ1-5|-
TGTGCCAGCAGTGACGGTCAGCCCCAGCATTTT
CASSDGQPQHF
>15|TRBV5-1|-|TRBJ1-1|-
TGCGCCAGCAGCTCCAGGCAGGGGAGAGGTACTGAAGCTTTCTTT
CASSSRQGRGTEAFF
>14|TRBV6-5|-|TRBJ2-7|TRBD2
TGTGCCAGCAGTTATATAGCGGGGTCCGACGAGCAGTACTTC
CASSYIAGSDEQYF
>16|TRBV27|-|TRBJ1-2|-
TGTGCCAGCAGTCTAAACACTAGACAGACTTCCTATGGCTACACCTTC
CASSLNTRQTSYGYTF
>13|TRBV12-5|-|TRBJ1-1|-
TGTGCTAAACCTATTAGGGGGGGCACTGAAGCTTTCTTT
CAKPIRGGTEAFF
>16|TRBV13|once|TRBJ2-6|-
TGTGCCAGCAGCCAATACAGGAGCTCTGGGGCCAACGTCCTGACTTTC
CASSQYRSSGANVLTF
>15|TRBV18|-|TRBJ2-2|-
TGTGCCAGCTCATCCCAGGGGAGGGACACCGGGGAGCTGTTTTTT
CASSSQGRDTGELFF
>12|TRBV28|-|TRBJ1-2|-
TGTGCCAGCAGTAACCGGCCCTATGGCTACACCTTC
CASSNRPYGYTF
>14|TRBV6-5|few|TRBJ2-1|TRBD1
TGTGCCAGCTCCCGGGACAGGCTTTACAATGAGCAGTTCTTC
CASSRDRLYNEQFF
>15|TRBV6-6|-|TRBJ1-2|TRBD1
TGTGCCAGCAGTTATGGGACAGGGTTTGGGAATGGCTACACCTTC
CASSYGTGFGNGYTF
>14|TRBV4-3|-|TRBJ2-5|-
TGCGCCAGCAGCCAAGGGTTGGGGGGTGAGACCCAGTACTTC
CASSQGLGGETQYF
>16|TRBV28|-|TRBJ2-7|TRBD2
TGTGCCAGCAGTTCCTGGACTAGCGGGACCTCCTACGAGCAGTACTTC
CASSSWTSGTSYEQYF
>15|TRBV2|-|TRBJ1-2|TRBD1
TGTGCCAGCAGGACAGGGGGCATTGCTGACTATGGCTACACCTTC
CASRTGGIADYGYTF
>17|TRBV28|-|TRBJ2-3|TRBD2
TGTGCCAGCAGTCCCCGGGTAGCGGGAGTGCTGGCAGATACGCAGTATTTT
CASSPRVAGVLADTQYF
>18|TRBV11-2|few|TRBJ2-7|-
TGTGCCAGCAGCTTAGAACGGATTTTTGGCGGACCTCACTACGAGCAGTACTTC
CASSLERIFGGPHYEQYF
>16|TRBV13|-|TRBJ2-7|TRBD1
TGTGCCAGCAGCTTACGTGTCGGGACAGGGGGCCTGGAGCAGTACTTC
CASSLRVGTGGLEQYF
>15|TRBV2|-|TRBJ2-1|-
TGTGCCAGCAAACCCCAAGGGGTATCCTACAATGAGCAGTTCTTC
CASKPQGVSYNEQFF
>12|TRBV29-1|-|TRBJ1-1|-
TGCAGCGTTGGGGGGAGCGACGGGCGGGCTTTCTTT
CSVGGSDGRAFF
>16|TRBV30|few|TRBJ2-3|TRBD2
TGTGCCTGGAGTGGGAGTGGCGGGGGGAGCACAGATACGCAGTATTTT
CAWSGSGGGSTDTQYF
>12|TRBV6-1|-|TRBJ1-1|-
TGTGCCAGCATTGGGATTTTTATTGAAGCTTTCTTT
CASIGIFIEAFF
>14|TRBV7-2|many|TRBJ2-7|TRBD1
TGTGCCAGCAGCTCCGGGACAGGGTACTCCGAGCAGTACTTC
CASSSGTGYSEQYF
>12|TRBV5-1|-|TRBJ1-6|-
TGCGCCAGCCGTGAGCTGGGTTCACCCCTCCACTTT
CASRELGSPLHF
>20|TRBV4-3|-|TRBJ2-2|TRBD2
TGCGCCAGCAGCCAATCTCCGGGACTAGCGGGAGCGCGATCCCCCGGGGAGCTGTTTTTT
CASSQSPGLAGARSPGELFF
>13|TRBV18|-|TRBJ1-2|-
TGTGCCAGCTCACCCCGCCCGGGGGCTGGCTACACCTTC
CASSPRPGAGYTF
>16|TRBV7-3|few|TRBJ2-3|-
TGTGCCAGCAGCTTAGGACAGATCCTCTTTTGGGATACGCAGTATTTT
CASSLGQILFWDTQYF
>13|TRBV5-6|few|TRBJ2-7|TRBD1
TGTGCCAGCAGCTCCGGGACAGGGTTCGAGCAGTACTTC
CASSSGTGFEQYF
>15|TRBV2|-|TRBJ2-7|TRBD2
TGTGCCAGCAGTCAGGGCGGGGGGCCTCTCTACGAGCAGTACTTC
CASSQGGGPLYEQYF
>12|TRBV29-1|-|TRBJ1-2|TRBD1
TGCAGCGTTACCGGGACAGGCTATGGCTACACCTTC
CSVTGTGYGYTF
>14|TRBV18|few|TRBJ2-5|TRBD2
TGTGCCAGCTCACCAAGCGGGAACCAAGAGACCCAGTACTTC
CASSPSGNQETQYF
>12|TRBV7-8|-|TRBJ2-7|-
TGTGCCAGCAGCAACCACAGATACGAGCAGTACTTC
CASSNHRYEQYF
>13|TRBV30|-|TRBJ1-2|-
TGTGCCTGGAGGGAGGGATTCGTTGGAGGCTACACCTTC
CAWREGFVGGYTF
>16|TRBV7-2|few|TRBJ2-7|TRBD2
TGTGCCAGCAGCTTAGGTGTTGGCGGGAGGGTGTACGAGCAGTACTTC
CASSLGVGGRVYEQYF
>14|TRBV25-1|-|TRBJ2-3|TRBD2
TGTGCCAGCGGTAGCGGGCCGAGCACAGATACGCAGTATTTT
CASGSGPSTDTQYF
>14|TRBV7-2|-|TRBJ2-1|-
TGTGCCAGCAGCTTGATCAGCGGGTACAATGAGCAGTTCTTC
CASSLISGYNEQFF
>16|TRBV7-2|-|TRBJ2-7|-
TGTGCCAGCAGCCCCGCCCGGGACTCGAGATCCTACGAGCAGTACTTC
CASSPARDSRSYEQYF
>17|TRBV6-1|-|TRBJ1-3|TRBD1
TGTGCCAGCAGTGCCTACCGACAGGGCCGCTCTGGAAACACCATATATTTT
CASSAYRQGRSGNTIYF
>11|TRBV28|-|TRBJ1-5|-
TGTGCCAGCAGGTCCAATCAGCCCCAGCATTTT
CASRSNQPQHF
>12|TRBV13|-|TRBJ2-3|-
TGTGCCAGCAGCCCCGCCACAGATACGCAGTATTTT
CASSPATDTQYF
>15|TRBV28|once|TRBJ2-6|-
TGTGCCAGCAGTCAGACAGCATCTGGGGCCAACGTCCTGACTTTC
CASSQTASGANVLTF
>18|TRBV18|once|TRBJ1-4|TRBD1
TGTGCCAGCTCACCACGCCGGACAGGGGGTCTCGGTAATGAAAAACTGTTTTTT
CASSPRRTGGLGNEKLFF
>15|TRBV28|-|TRBJ2-7|-
TGTGCCAGCAGTCTAGGGACGGCGAGCTCCTACGAGCAGTACTTC
CASSLGTASSYEQYF
>13|TRBV5-8|few|TRBJ1-2|-
TGTGCCAGCAGCTTGGGGGGGACCTATGGCTACACCTTC
CASSLGGTYGYTF